Many counts were recorded for the clone carrying this TCR beta chain. The antigen remains unidentified. RNA served as the template for amplifying TCR beta CDR3 regions. RT-PCR with HTBI primers came first, then second-round multiplex PCR. MiXCR, run by TCRdb on the multiplex PCR reads, gives a single entry per CDR3 protein. This sample has about 620,000 distinct CDR3 sequences, with about 20% found just once. This sample was taken from a study of Graves' ophthalmopathy and Graves' hyperthyroidism. For the study at large: Sampling took place at initial diagnosis, with peripheral blood obtained before any treatment. Study-wide results and caveats: Blood also held most thyroid clonotypes expanded above 0.001 frequency.

V lost 2 bases and J 5 bases, leaving 9 bases between the germline ends. Germline values: CDR1 GTSNPN, CDR2 SVGIG (reference sequence). The CDR3 is 12 amino acids. The rearrangement joins TRBV30 to TRBJ1-2, with TRBD1 as a possible D gene (5 bases). This TCR derives from a woman between 18 and 29 years old with stable Graves' hyperthyroidism. Some clones in this sample may be carry-over from other donors' samples. The specimen sequenced was peripheral blood. The CDR3 spells CAWSRQIYGYTF. CDR3 in DNA: TGTGCCTGGAGTAGACAGATTTATGGCTACACCTTC. The whole variable domain, remainder taken from reference TRBV30 and TRBJ1-2, is SQTIHQWPATLVQPVGSPLSLECTVEGTSNPNLYWYRQAAGRGLQLLFYSVGIGQISSEVPQNLSASRPQDRQFILSSKKLLLSDSGFYLCAWSRQIYGYTFGSGTRLTVV.